Included here is one T cell receptor beta chain sequence, with context. Sequenced by immunoSEQ multiplex PCR; TCRdb stores in-frame clones only, minus some. In the table there are 500,000 or so clones, about 90% of which are singletons. This record comes from a study of blood T cell repertoires in COVID-19. CDR3 length: 17 amino acids. Trimming stripped 5 bases from V and 6 bases from J, with 20 bases between. Germline lookup yields CDR1 LNHDA and CDR2 SQIVND (reference sequence). Participants were aged roughly 18 to 90 years from 20 to 30 US areas. Self-reported history from a screening survey and questionnaire set each donor's cohort.

The chain links TRBV19 to TRBJ1-6; possible D gene TRBD1, 5 bases. Sequenced: PBMCs or T cells enriched from blood (not recorded which). The TCR sequence derives from a woman aged 18-29 years who had recovered from COVID-19. This CDR3 is CASSLAGPGVVNSPLHF. The CDR3 nucleotides read TGTGCCAGTAGTTTGGCGGGCCCGGGGGTTGTTAATTCACCCCTCCACTTT.